Listed here is a single TCR beta chain. Its antigen is not identified. The data were produced by immunoSEQ multiplex PCR, yet TCRdb's version contains in-frame clones alone and is incomplete. This sample has 130,000 to 150,000 clones, with about 86% found just once. Second-dose schedules of about 4 or about 12 weeks were combined. The data originate from a study of T cell responses to AZD1222 COVID-19 vaccine. Study-wide findings and caveats: Once two AZD1222 doses were given, Spike-specific TCR breadth and depth went up. Dominant CD4 TCR responses targeted spike regions 160-218 and 743-854. In the spike-specific TCR repertoire, nearly half reportedly target unmutated variant regions.

The CDR3 contains 15 residues. Germline V gives CDR1 MNHNY, CDR2 SVGAGI (reference sequence). Trimming stripped 7 bases from V and 1 base from J, with 16 bases between. J is TRBJ1-1 and V is TRBV6-6; no firm D call. The TCR originated in an adult who received the AZD1222 COVID-19 vaccine. Specimen: peripheral blood, collected 28 days after the second AZD1222 dose. The chain's CDR3 is CASTPRRGANTEAFF. Here the CDR3 DNA reads TGTGCCAGCACCCCCCGGCGGGGTGCGAACACTGAAGCTTTCTTT.